The 18 T cell receptor beta chains below were found in one sample sequenced in a study of beta chain features in type 1 diabetes. Study-wide results and caveats: When Type 1 diabetes patients were examined, their TCRB CDR3s proved moderately but significantly shorter in all four CD4+ subsets.

Since all of the isolated RNA was reverse transcribed, expressed TCRB transcripts were what got sequenced. Generated by immunoSEQ multiplex PCR, the TCRdb table keeps only in-frame clones and is missing some. There are roughly 260,000 clones in the sample; 20% occur only once, and about 0.027% lies in the top ten. Their antigen targets remain unknown. The specimen sequenced was naive CD4+ T cells from blood. These receptors originate from a woman aged 40-49 years with type 1 diabetes.

This clone has just a few counts. V and J are TRBV25-1 and TRBJ1-2; unclear D gene. Germline lookup yields CDR1 MGHDK and CDR2 SYGVNS. Deletions cut 2 bases from V and 4 bases from J, with 5 bases between. The CDR3 loop spans 12 amino acids. The CDR3 sequence is CASSEIFYGYTF. CDR3 in DNA: TGTGCCAGCAGTGAAATCTTCTATGGCTACACCTTC.

This clone came up a few times. The chain is built from TRBV27 and TRBJ1-4; D not certain. The CDR3 is made up of 12 amino acids. Germline CDR1 reads MNHEY; CDR2 reads SMNVEV (reference sequence). Trimming shortened V by 4 bases and J by 5 bases, and 5 bases separated the two germline ends. The CDR3 here is CASSSSNEKLFF. The CDR3 DNA reads TGTGCCAGCAGTTCGTCGAATGAAAAACTGTTTTTT. The full variable domain, its missing parts supplied by reference TRBV27 and TRBJ1-4, is EAQVTQNPRYLITVTGKKLTVTCSQNMNHEYMSWYRQDPGLGLRQIYYSMNVEVTDKGDVPEGYKVSRKEKRNFPLILESPSPNQTSLYFCASSSSNEKLFFGSGTQLSVL.

The chain uses TRBV5-1 and TRBJ1-1; a weak D match, TRBD1 (5 bases). The V end lost 1 base, the J end lost 7 bases, and 14 bases lay between the germline ends. The germline CDR1 and CDR2 sequences are SGHRS and YFSETQ. The CDR3 sequence is 14 residues long. The CDR3 loop is CASSLSDRGFEAFF. CDR3 in DNA: TGCGCCAGCAGCTTGTCCGACAGAGGATTTGAAGCTTTCTTT.

The chain joins TRBV4-3 to TRBJ2-5; 11 bases are shared with TRBD2. The DNA end is more similar to TRBJ2-7, so the J call may be wrong. Per the germline V gene, CDR1 is LGHNA and CDR2 is YSLEER. This CDR3 contains 22 residues. The CDR3 sequence: CASSPRTASGLAGGLLSYEQYF. The CDR3 region has the DNA TGCGCCAGCAGCCCGCGGACGGCGTCCGGGCTAGCGGGAGGTCTTCTCTCCTACGAGCAGTACTTC.

The rearrangement uses TRBV9 and TRBJ2-3, with TRBD2 matching 11 bases. Germline assignment: CDR1 SGDLS and CDR2 YYNGEE. V lost 2 bases, J lost 5 bases, and 10 bases stayed unmatched. The CDR3 extends over 17 amino acids. CDR3 sequence reads: CASSVTQGGTSGDTQYF. CDR3 DNA: TGTGCCAGCAGCGTGACCCAAGGGGGGACTAGCGGAGATACGCAGTATTTT.

The genes are TRBV4-1 and TRBJ2-3; 11 positions match TRBD2. CDR1 and CDR2 (germline): MGHRA, YSYEKL. V lost 0 bases and J lost 3; bases outside the gene matches: 8. This CDR3 contains 18 residues. The CDR3 protein is CASSQDPRLAGGTDTQYF. The CDR3 DNA follows: TGCGCCAGCAGCCAAGACCCCCGGCTAGCGGGGGGTACAGATACGCAGTATTTT.

The V gene is TRBV7-2, the J gene TRBJ1-6; no reliable D call. The CDR3 extends over 16 amino acids. Trimming shortened V by 0 bases and J by 7 bases, and 13 bases separated the two germline ends. Germline V CDR1 and CDR2: SGHTA, FQGNSA. The chain's CDR3 is CASSLAGRGKNSPLHF. For the CDR3, the DNA is TGTGCCAGCAGCTTAGCCGGAAGAGGGAAGAATTCACCCCTCCACTTT. Filled out from reference TRBV7-2 and TRBJ1-6, the complete variable domain reads GAGVSQSPSNKVTEKGKDVELRCDPISGHTALYWYRQSLGQGLEFLIYFQGNSAPDKSGLPSDRFSAERTGGSVSTLTIQRTQQEDSAVYLCASSLAGRGKNSPLHFGNGTRLTVT.

The rearrangement joins TRBV9 to TRBJ2-7; D is possibly TRBD1 (6 bases). The CDR3 contains 16 residues. Trimming stripped 1 base from V and 0 bases from J, with 14 bases between. Germline V CDR1 and CDR2: SGDLS, YYNGEE. The DNA of the CDR3 is TGTGCCAGCAGCGTATCCCCAGGGGTGAGCTCCTACGAGCAGTACTTC. As protein: CASSVSPGVSSYEQYF.

The chain employs TRBV9 and TRBJ2-7; 9 positions match TRBD1. This CDR3 comprises 14 residues. The J segment lost 6 bases and the V segment lost 4 bases, leaving 8 bases of the junction unmatched. Germline values: CDR1 SGDLS, CDR2 YYNGEE. Here the CDR3 reads CASSPRQGGTEQYF. The DNA for the CDR3 is TGTGCCAGCAGCCCGAGACAGGGGGGGACCGAGCAGTACTTC.

J is TRBJ2-7 and V is TRBV18; a possible D gene is TRBD1 (5 bases). Per germline, CDR1 KGHSH and CDR2 LQKENI. V gave up 4 bases and J gave up 3 bases, with 10 bases separating them. The CDR3 has 13 residues. DNA of the CDR3: TGTGCCAGCTCACAGGGGCTAAGCTACGAGCAGTACTTC. Protein product: CASSQGLSYEQYF. Full variable domain (remainder filled in from reference TRBV18 and TRBJ2-7): NAGVMQNPRHLVRRRGQEARLRCSPMKGHSHVYWYRQLPEEGLKFMVYLQKENIIDESGMPKERFSAEFPKEGPSILRIQQVVRGDSAAYFCASSQGLSYEQYFGPGTRLTVT.

This sequence joins TRBV30 and TRBJ2-1, with D perhaps matching TRBD2 (6 bases). The CDR3 extends over 15 amino acids. Trimming removed 2 bases from V and 3 bases from J, with 14 bases in between. CDR1 and CDR2 (germline): GTSNPN, SVGIG (reference sequence). The CDR3 protein is CAWSNGRNFYNEQFF. CDR3 DNA sequence: TGTGCCTGGAGTAACGGGAGAAATTTCTACAATGAGCAGTTCTTC.

Only a few counts were recorded for this clone. The J gene is TRBJ2-3, the V gene TRBV5-4; TRBD1 aligns across 7 bases. CDR1 SGHNT and CDR2 YYREEE come from the germline V gene (reference sequence). The length of the CDR3 is 15 residues. The V segment lost 4 bases and the J segment 1 base; nucleotides outside the gene matches: 6. The DNA of the CDR3 is TGTGCCAGCAGCCCAACAGGGGACCGCACAGATACGCAGTATTTT. This gives the protein CASSPTGDRTDTQYF.

The table lists this clone with a few counts. The chain combines TRBV30 with TRBJ2-3; 7 bases map to TRBD2. The V gene end was trimmed by 5 bases and the J gene end by 5 bases; junction bases not matched to a gene: 13. From germline, CDR1 is GTSNPN and CDR2 SVGIG (reference sequence). The CDR3 has 15 amino acids. CDR3 in amino acids: CAWSKSGIKGDTQYF. CDR3 in DNA: TGTGCCTGGTCTAAGAGCGGGATTAAGGGAGATACGCAGTATTTT.

The chain uses TRBV5-1 and TRBJ2-5; D unclear. Trimming left V 6 bases short and J 1 base short, with 4 bases between. This CDR3 spans 11 amino acids. Per germline, CDR1 SGHRS and CDR2 YFSETQ. The CDR3 sequence is CASISQETQYF. Written as DNA, the CDR3 is TGCGCCAGCATCTCCCAAGAGACCCAGTACTTC.

V and J are TRBV7-6 and TRBJ2-3, with D uncertain. Looked up from germline, CDR1 is SGHVS and CDR2 is FNYEAQ. The CDR3 runs to 15 residues. Trimming stripped 1 base from V and 2 bases from J, with 10 bases between. The CDR3 loop is CASSLGVVYTDTQYF. Written as DNA, the CDR3 is TGTGCCAGCAGCTTAGGAGTAGTTTACACAGATACGCAGTATTTT. The whole variable domain, filled in from reference TRBV7-6 and TRBJ2-3, reads GAGVSQSPRYKVTKRGQDVALRCDPISGHVSLYWYRQALGQGPEFLTYFNYEAQQDKSGLPNDRFSAERPEGSISTLTIQRTEQRDSAMYRCASSLGVVYTDTQYFGPGTRLTVL.

Only a few counts were recorded for this clone. The chain links TRBV9 to TRBJ1-2, with a tentative D call TRBD1 (5 bases). Trimming shortened V by 3 bases and J by 10 bases, and 13 bases separated the two germline ends. The CDR3 contains 12 residues. Germline V gives CDR1 SGDLS, CDR2 YYNGEE. Here the CDR3 reads CASSADSRTYTF. The CDR3 bases are TGTGCCAGCAGCGCCGACAGTAGGACCTACACCTTC.

V is TRBV7-2 and J is TRBJ1-1; the match to TRBD1 covers 7 bases. This CDR3 has 15 residues. J was trimmed by 4 bases and V by 5 bases; bases with no gene match: 10. Germline CDR1 and CDR2: SGHTA and FQGNSA. CDR3 sequence: CASSAYRGGSTEAFF. CDR3 nucleotides: TGTGCCAGCAGCGCATACAGGGGTGGTAGCACTGAAGCTTTCTTT.

This clone appeared a few times. This chain connects TRBV9 to TRBJ1-5; a weak D match, TRBD1 (5 bases). Trimming left V 7 bases short and J 9 bases short, with 23 bases between. The CDR3 is made up of 15 amino acids. Germline V CDR1 and CDR2: SGDLS, YYNGEE. CDR3 DNA sequence: TGTGCCAGCTGTGGATCGGACCCCTGCGGGGGGCCCCAGCATTTT. This sequence encodes CASCGSDPCGGPQHF.